What follows describes a single T cell receptor beta chain. The antigen it binds to is not known. Within one base of it there is no much larger clone, and no base qualities were kept. This sample is part of a study of shared clonotypes between healthy human individuals (TCRdb year 2020). Looking at the study overall: A couple of women and a few men aged 18 to 49 years were included in the cohort. For each donor, three plates each were used for CD4 naive and CD4 memory, two plates were used for CD8 naive, and one plate was used for CD8 memory. To estimate repertoire size and how much clonotypes are shared between individuals, the study performed deep sequencing of blood TCR repertoires from five healthy adults. To increase sequencing depth and limit assay-specific biases, TCR repertoire library preparation and sequencing were carried out by different laboratories using diverse techniques. Per donor, leukapheresis produced somewhere between about 0.94 and 8.9 billion PBMCs.

Via the germline V gene, CDR1 is SGDLS and CDR2 YYNGEE. Clipping removes 3 bases from V and 7 bases from J, with 1 as the unmatched junction base count. The cysteine opens and the phenylalanine closes a CDR3 of 14 amino acids. Solely the CDR3 DNA is kept, with 42 bases framed from the first base. The donors were healthy, HIV-negative adults with no recently reported acute infections or vaccinations. All donors were Caucasian adults living in Nashville, Tennessee, USA. CD4+ T cells were enriched by magnetic negative selection, after which naive cells were positively selected on CD45RA and the negative fraction was taken as the memory subset. After blood collection by leukapheresis, PBMCs were isolated using Ficoll-Histopaque density gradient centrifugation and then cryopreserved in the vapor phase of liquid nitrogen. Analytical flow cytometry was used to check the purity and quantity of each magnetically sorted T cell population. Genomic DNA was isolated from every sorted fraction and measured by UV absorbance on a Nanodrop 2000c.

What the research found in general, with its limitations: Sharing across a few donors was observed for around 5% of naive CD4, less than 4% of naive CD8, 2.3% of memory CD4, and roughly 0.4% of memory CD8 clonotypes. Incomplete sequencing was indicated by rarefaction of sorted-subset datasets, despite the large sequencing depth. Clonotypes shared by all four sorted-subset donors showed higher generation probabilities than non-shared clonotypes. Sampling was restricted to blood, and TCR repertoires in tissues likely differ from the TCR repertoires found in blood. The genetic and exposure-history diversity represented was limited by the small number of donors. Based on pairwise subsampling, the degree of clonotype sharing among donors was expected to be affected by sequencing depth. Naive subsets generally had larger estimated clonotype richness than memory subsets.

Using the deep immunoSEQ assay, multiplex PCR amplified TCR CDR3 regions from genomic DNA. For each cell subset, the extracted genomic DNA was distributed evenly across all wells of several immunoSEQ 96-well plates, and each plate served as one replicate. Each replicate PCR for sorted subsets received 150 to 250 ng genomic DNA, equal to around 32,000 T cell genomes. The purified libraries were quantified using a Qubit 3.0 fluorometer, sized with a Bioanalyzer 2100, and then quantified again using the KAPA Library Quantification kit. Each immunoSEQ 96-well plate was sequenced on its own single-read 150-cycle Illumina NextSeq 550 flow cell. The paper's processing steps were these. Because the immunoSEQ output held only junctional sequences and lacked quality scores, the filtering could not match the filtering applied to full-length reads. Sequences were annotated with PyIR, a Python wrapper for IgBLAST v1.9, using IMGT germline references to assign V/J genes and CDR3. Reads were filtered out if the reads had weak V/J assignments (E-value above 1e-6), no CDR3, stop codons, out-of-frame junctions, or ambiguous translated residues. V3J clonotypes were defined as sequences sharing the same inferred V gene, J gene, and CDR3 amino acid sequence. The percentage overlap between two repertoires was calculated by dividing the number of shared unique clonotypes by the size of the smaller repertoire. RTK rarefaction, the Chao1 estimator, and Recon v2.1 estimates of unobserved clonotypes were used to assess repertoire richness. For all TCRbeta clonotypes obtained by the gDNA method from a few donors, generation probabilities were computed with OLGA. TCRdb holds this immuneACCESS table with in-frame rearrangements only. Some clones are missing; in checked studies, unresolved V genes explain under half, and the rest has no known cause. V and J calls and clone size are given by that table; D and trimming were obtained from the DNA. For this sample the table gives 2 million to 2.5 million clones, of which roughly 95% were detected only once. The ten largest make up roughly 0.13% of the sample.

The material sequenced was naive CD4+ T cells sorted from blood. The sample's cell subset or site label is to be understood as: CD45RA+ positively selected. Recombination joined TRBV9 with TRBJ2-1, and 13 junction bases match TRBD2. This clonotype was obtained from a man aged 18 to 35 in good health. The DNA is TGTGCCAGCAGCGGGACTAGCGGGAGTAATGAGCAGTTCTTC. Translated, this is CASSGTSGSNEQFF. The CDR3, completed at both ends by the reference TRBV9 and TRBJ2-1 genes, gives the full variable domain DSGVTQTPKHLITATGQRVTLRCSPRSGDLSVYWYQQSLDQGLQFLIQYYNGEERAKGNILERFSAQQFPDLHSELNLSSLELGDSALYFCASSGTSGSNEQFFGPGTRLTVL.